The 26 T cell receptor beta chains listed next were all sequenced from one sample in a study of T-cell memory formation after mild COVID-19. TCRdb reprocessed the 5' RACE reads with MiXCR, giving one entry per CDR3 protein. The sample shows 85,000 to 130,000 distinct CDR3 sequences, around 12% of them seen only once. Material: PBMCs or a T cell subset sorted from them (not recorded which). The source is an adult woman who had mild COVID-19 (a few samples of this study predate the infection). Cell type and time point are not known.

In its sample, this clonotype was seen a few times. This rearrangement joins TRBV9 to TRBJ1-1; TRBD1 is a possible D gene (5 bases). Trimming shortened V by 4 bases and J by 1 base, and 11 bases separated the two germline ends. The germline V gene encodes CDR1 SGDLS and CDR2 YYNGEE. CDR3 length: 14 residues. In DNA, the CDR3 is TGTGCCAGCAGCATAGGGACGGGGAACACTGAAGCTTTCTTT. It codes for CASSIGTGNTEAFF.

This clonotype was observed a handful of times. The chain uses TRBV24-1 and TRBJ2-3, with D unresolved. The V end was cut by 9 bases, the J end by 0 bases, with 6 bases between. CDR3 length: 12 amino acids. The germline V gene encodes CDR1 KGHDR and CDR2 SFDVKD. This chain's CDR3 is CATAPSTDTQYF. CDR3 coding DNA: TGTGCCACCGCGCCTAGCACAGATACGCAGTATTTT.

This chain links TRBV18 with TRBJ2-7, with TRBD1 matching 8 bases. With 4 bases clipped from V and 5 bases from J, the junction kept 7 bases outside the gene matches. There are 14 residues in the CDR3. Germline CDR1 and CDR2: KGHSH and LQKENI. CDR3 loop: CASSRTTGEDEQYF. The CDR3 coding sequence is TGTGCCAGCTCACGGACGACAGGGGAGGACGAGCAGTACTTC.

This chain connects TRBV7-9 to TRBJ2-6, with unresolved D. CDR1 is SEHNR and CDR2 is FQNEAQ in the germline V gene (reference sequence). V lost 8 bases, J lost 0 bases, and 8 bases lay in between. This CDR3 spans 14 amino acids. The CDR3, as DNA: TGTGCCAGCTTCCTCTTCTCTGGGGCCAACGTCCTGACTTTC. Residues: CASFLFSGANVLTF.

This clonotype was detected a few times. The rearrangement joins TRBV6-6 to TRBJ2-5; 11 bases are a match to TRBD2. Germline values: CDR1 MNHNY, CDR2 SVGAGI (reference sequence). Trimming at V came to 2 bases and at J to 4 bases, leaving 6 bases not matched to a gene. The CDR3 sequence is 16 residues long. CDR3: CASSYTLAGGGETQYF. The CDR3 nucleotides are TGTGCCAGCAGTTACACCTTAGCGGGAGGGGGAGAGACCCAGTACTTC.

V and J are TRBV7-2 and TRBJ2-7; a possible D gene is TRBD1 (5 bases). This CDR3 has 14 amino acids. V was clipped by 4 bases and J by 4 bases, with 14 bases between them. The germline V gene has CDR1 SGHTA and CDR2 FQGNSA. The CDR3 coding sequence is TGTGCCAGCAGCTCCCTTGTCAGGGCTTACGAGCAGTACTTC. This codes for CASSSLVRAYEQYF.

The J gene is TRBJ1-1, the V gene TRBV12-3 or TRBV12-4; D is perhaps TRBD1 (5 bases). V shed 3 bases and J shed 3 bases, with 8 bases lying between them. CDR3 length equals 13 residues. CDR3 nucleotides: TGTGCCAGCAGTTTCCGGGACGACACTGAAGCTTTCTTT. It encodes CASSFRDDTEAFF.

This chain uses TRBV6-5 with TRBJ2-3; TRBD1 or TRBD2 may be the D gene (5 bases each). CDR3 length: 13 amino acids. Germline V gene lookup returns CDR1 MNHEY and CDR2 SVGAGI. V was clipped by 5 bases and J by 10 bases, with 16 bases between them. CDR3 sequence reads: CASSQDKGPAQYF. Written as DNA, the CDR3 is TGTGCCAGCAGTCAAGATAAGGGACCCGCGCAGTATTTT.

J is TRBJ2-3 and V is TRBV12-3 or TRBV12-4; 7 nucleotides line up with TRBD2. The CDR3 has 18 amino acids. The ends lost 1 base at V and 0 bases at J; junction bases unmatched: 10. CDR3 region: CASSLVDRPSGSTDTQYF. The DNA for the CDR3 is TGTGCCAGCAGTTTAGTCGACCGCCCTAGCGGCAGCACAGATACGCAGTATTTT.

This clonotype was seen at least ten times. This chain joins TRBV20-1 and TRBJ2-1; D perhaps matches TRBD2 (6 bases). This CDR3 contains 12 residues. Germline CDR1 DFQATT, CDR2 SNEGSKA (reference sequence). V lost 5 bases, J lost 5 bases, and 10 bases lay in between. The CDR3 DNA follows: TGCAGTGCTCGGAGGAGGGACAATGAGCAGTTCTTC. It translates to CSARRRDNEQFF.

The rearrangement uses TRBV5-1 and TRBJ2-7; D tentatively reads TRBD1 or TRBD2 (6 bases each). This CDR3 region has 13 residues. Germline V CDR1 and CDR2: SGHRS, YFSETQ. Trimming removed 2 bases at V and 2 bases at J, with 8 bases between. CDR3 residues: CASSLGGPYEQYF. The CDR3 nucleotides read TGCGCCAGCAGCTTAGGGGGGCCCTACGAGCAGTACTTC.

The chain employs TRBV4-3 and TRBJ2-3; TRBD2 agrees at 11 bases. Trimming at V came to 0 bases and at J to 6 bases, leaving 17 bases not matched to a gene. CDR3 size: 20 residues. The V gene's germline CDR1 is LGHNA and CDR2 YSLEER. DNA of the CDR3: TGCGCCAGCAGCCAAGATAGTCCGGGAATCGCACTAGCGGGAGACGATACGCAGTATTTT. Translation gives CASSQDSPGIALAGDDTQYF.

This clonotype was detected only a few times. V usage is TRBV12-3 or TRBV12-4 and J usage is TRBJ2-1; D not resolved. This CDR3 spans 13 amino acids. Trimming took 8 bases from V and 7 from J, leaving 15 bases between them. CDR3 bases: TGTGCCAGCGGATCAAACCCTGGGAATGAGCAGTTCTTC. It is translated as CASGSNPGNEQFF.

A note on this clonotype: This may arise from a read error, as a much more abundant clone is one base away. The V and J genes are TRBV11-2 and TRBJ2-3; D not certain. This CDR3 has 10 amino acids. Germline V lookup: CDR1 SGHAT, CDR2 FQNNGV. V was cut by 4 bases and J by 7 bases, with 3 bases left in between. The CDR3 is CASSSYTQYF. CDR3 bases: TGTGCCAGCAGCTCCTATACGCAGTATTTT.

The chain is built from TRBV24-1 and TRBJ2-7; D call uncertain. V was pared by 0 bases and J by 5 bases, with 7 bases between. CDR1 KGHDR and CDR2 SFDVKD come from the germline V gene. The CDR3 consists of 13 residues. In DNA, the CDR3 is TGTGCCACCAGTGATTTGGCGGCGGACGAGCAGTACTTC. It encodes CATSDLAADEQYF.

The chain's CDR3 is CASRHVTDTQYF. CDR3 DNA: TGCGCCAGCAGACATGTGACAGATACGCAGTATTTT. V is TRBV23-1 and J is TRBJ2-3; no clear D. TRBV23-1 is labeled an ORF, and its function is uncertain. CDR3 length: 12 amino acids. V lost 6 bases and J 3 bases, leaving 7 bases between the germline ends.

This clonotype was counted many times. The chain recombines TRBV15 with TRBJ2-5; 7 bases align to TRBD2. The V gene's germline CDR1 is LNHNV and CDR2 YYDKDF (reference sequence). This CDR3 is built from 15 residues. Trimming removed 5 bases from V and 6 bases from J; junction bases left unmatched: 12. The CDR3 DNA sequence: TGTGCCACCAGCGGGGACGTTTCTAGCGGCCAGACCCAGTACTTC. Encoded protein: CATSGDVSSGQTQYF.

In DNA, the CDR3 is TGTGCCAGCAGTTCAGGTCCCTACAATGAGCAGTTCTTC. Translated, it gives CASSSGPYNEQFF. The rearrangement joins TRBV12-3 or TRBV12-4 to TRBJ2-1; D is unresolved. With 4 bases removed from V and 2 bases from J, the gap between germline ends came to 6 bases. CDR3 length: 13 residues.

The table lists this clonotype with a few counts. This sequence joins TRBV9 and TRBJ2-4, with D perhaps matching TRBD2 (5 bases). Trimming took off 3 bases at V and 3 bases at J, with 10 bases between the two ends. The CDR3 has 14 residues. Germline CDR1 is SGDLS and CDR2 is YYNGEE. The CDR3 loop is CASSESGSKNIQYF. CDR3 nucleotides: TGTGCCAGCAGCGAGAGCGGCAGCAAAAACATTCAGTACTTC.

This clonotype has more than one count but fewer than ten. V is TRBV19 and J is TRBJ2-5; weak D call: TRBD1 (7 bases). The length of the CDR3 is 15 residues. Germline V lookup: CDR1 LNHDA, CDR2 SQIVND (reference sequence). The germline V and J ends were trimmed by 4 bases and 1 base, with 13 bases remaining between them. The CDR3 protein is CASSTQGGGQETQYF. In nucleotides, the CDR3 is TGTGCCAGTAGTACGCAGGGGGGAGGCCAAGAGACCCAGTACTTC.

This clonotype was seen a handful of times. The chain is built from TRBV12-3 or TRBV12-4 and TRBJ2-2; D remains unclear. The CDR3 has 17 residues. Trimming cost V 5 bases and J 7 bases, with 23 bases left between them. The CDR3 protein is CASSPLQSADYHGELFF. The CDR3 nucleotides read TGTGCCAGCAGTCCCCTCCAGAGTGCCGATTACCACGGGGAGCTGTTTTTT.

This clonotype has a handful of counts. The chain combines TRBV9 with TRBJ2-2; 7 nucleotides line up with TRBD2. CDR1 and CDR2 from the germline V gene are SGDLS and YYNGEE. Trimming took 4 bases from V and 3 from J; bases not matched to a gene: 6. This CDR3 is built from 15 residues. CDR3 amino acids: CASSHSSGYTGELFF. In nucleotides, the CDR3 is TGTGCCAGCAGCCATTCTAGCGGTTACACCGGGGAGCTGTTTTTT. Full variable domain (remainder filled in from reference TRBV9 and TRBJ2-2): DSGVTQTPKHLITATGQRVTLRCSPRSGDLSVYWYQQSLDQGLQFLIQYYNGEERAKGNILERFSAQQFPDLHSELNLSSLELGDSALYFCASSHSSGYTGELFFGEGSRLTVL.

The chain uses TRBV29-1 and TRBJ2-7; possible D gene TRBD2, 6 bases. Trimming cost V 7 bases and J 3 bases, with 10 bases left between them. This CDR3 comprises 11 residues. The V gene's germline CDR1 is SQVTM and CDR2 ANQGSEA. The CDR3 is CSATGDYEQYF. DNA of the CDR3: TGCAGCGCAACGGGAGACTACGAGCAGTACTTC.

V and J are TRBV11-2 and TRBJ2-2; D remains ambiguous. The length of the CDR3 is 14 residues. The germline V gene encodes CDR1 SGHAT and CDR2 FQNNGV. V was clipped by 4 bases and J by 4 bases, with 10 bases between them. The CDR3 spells CASSSMGFTGELFF. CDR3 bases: TGTGCCAGCAGCTCCATGGGTTTCACCGGGGAGCTGTTTTTT.

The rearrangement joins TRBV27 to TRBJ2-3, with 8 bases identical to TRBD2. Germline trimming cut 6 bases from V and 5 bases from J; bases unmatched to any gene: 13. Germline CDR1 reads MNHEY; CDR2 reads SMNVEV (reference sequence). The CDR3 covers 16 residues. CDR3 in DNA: TGTGCCAGCAGACCGACCTCGGGGGGGCTTAGAGATACGCAGTATTTT. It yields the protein CASRPTSGGLRDTQYF.

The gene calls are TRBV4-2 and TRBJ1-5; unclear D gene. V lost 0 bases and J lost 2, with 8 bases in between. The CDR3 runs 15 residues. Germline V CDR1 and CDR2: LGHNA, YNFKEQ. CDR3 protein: CASSQEFAGNQPQHF. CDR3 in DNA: TGTGCCAGCAGCCAAGAATTTGCAGGCAATCAGCCCCAGCATTTT.